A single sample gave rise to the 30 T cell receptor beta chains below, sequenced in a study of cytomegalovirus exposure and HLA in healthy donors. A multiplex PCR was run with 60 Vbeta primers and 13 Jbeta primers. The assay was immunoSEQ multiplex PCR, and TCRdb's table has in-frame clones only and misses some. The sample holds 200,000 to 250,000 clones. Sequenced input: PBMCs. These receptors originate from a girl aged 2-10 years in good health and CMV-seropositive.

The CDR3, as DNA: TGCAGCGTTGAAGATCGGGGGGGCGAAGCTTTCTTT. The encoded protein is CSVEDRGGEAFF. The chain uses TRBV29-1 and TRBJ1-1, with a tentative D call TRBD1 (6 bases). V lost 0 bases, J lost 8 bases, and 10 bases lay in between. The germline gives CDR1 SQVTM, CDR2 ANQGSEA. The CDR3 is 12 residues long.

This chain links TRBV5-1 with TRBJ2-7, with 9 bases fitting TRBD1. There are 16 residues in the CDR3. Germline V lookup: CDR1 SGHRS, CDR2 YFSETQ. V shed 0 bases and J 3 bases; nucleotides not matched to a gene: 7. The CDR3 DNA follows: TGCGCCAGCAGCTTGGACTCCGGGACAGGGAACTACGAGCAGTACTTC. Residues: CASSLDSGTGNYEQYF.

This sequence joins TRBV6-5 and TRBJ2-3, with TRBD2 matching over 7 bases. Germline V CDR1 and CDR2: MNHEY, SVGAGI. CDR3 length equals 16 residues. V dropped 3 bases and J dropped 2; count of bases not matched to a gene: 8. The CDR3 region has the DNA TGTGCCAGCAGTTATGAAGCGGGATTTGCCACAGATACGCAGTATTTT. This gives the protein CASSYEAGFATDTQYF.

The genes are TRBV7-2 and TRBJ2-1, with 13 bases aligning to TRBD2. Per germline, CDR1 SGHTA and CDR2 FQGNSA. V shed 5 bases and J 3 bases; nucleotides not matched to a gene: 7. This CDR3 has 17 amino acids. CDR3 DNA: TGTGCCAGCAGCGGTCAAGGACTAGCGGGAGTCTACAATGAGCAGTTCTTC. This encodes CASSGQGLAGVYNEQFF.

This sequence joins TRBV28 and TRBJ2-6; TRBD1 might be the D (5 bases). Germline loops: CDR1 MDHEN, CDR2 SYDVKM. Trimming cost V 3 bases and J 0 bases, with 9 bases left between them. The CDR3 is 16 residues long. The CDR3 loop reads CASSLYRSSGANVLTF. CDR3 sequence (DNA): TGTGCCAGCAGTTTGTACAGGAGCTCTGGGGCCAACGTCCTGACTTTC.

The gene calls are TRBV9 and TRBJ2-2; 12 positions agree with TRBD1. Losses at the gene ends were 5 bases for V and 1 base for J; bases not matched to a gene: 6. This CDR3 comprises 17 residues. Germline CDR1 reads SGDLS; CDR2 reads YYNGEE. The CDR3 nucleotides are TGTGCCAGCAGTGCCCGGGACAGGGGGCTGAACACCGGGGAGCTGTTTTTT. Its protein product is CASSARDRGLNTGELFF.

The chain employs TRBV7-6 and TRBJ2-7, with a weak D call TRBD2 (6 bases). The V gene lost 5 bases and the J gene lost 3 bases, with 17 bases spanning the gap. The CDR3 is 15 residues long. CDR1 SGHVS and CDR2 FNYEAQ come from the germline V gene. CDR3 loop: CASSQGWGEVYEQYF. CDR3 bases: TGTGCCAGCAGCCAAGGGTGGGGGGAGGTCTACGAGCAGTACTTC.

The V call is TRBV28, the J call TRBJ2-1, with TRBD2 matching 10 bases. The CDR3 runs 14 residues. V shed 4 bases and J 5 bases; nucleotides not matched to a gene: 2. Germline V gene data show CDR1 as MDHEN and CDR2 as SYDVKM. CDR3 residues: CASSSTSGNNEQFF. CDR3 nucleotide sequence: TGTGCCAGCAGTTCAACTAGCGGGAACAATGAGCAGTTCTTC.

CDR3 in amino acids: CASSQPGTGEYEQYF. The DNA of the CDR3 is TGTGCCAGCAGCCAGCCCGGGACAGGGGAATACGAGCAGTACTTC. The chain links TRBV28 to TRBJ2-7; 10 nucleotides match TRBD1. This CDR3 region has 15 residues. Per germline, CDR1 MDHEN and CDR2 SYDVKM. The trim removed 6 bases at V and 4 bases at J, leaving 9 bases unmatched.

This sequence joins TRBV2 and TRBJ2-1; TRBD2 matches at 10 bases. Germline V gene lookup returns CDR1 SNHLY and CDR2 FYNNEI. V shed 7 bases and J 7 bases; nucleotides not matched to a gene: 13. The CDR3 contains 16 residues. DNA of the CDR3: TGTGCCAGCATCGTGGAGCGGGAGGGAGTTGGAAATGAGCAGTTCTTC. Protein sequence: CASIVEREGVGNEQFF.

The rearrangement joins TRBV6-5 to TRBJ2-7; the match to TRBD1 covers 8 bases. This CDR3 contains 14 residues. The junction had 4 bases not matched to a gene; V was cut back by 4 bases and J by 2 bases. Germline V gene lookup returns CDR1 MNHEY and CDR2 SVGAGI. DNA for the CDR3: TGTGCCAGCAGTTCCCGGACAGGGCCCTACGAGCAGTACTTC. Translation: CASSSRTGPYEQYF.

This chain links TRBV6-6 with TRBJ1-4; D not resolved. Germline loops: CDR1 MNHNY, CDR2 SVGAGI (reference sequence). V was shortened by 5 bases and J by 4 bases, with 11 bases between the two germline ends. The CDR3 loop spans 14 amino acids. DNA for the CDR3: TGTGCCAGCAGTAACTATGGGAGTAATGAAAAACTGTTTTTT. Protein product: CASSNYGSNEKLFF.

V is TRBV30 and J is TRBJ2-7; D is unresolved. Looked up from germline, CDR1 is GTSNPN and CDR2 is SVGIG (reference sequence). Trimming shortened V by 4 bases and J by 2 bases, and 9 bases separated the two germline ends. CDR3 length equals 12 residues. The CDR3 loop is CAWKPHTYEQYF. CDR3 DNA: TGTGCCTGGAAGCCTCATACCTACGAGCAGTACTTC.

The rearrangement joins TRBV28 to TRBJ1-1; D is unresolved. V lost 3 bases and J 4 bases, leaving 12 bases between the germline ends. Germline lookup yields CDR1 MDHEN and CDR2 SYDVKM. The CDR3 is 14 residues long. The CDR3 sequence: CASSFAVFGTEAFF. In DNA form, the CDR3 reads TGTGCCAGCAGTTTCGCGGTCTTTGGCACTGAAGCTTTCTTT. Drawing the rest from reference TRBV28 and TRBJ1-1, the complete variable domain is DVKVTQSSRYLVKRTGEKVFLECVQDMDHENMFWYRQDPGLGLRLIYFSYDVKMKEKGDIPEGYSVSREKKERFSLILESASTNQTSMYLCASSFAVFGTEAFFGQGTRLTVV.

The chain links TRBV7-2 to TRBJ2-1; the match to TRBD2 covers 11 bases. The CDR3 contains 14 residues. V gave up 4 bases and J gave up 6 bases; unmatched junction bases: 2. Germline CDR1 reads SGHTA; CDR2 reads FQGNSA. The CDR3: CASSSGLAVNEQFF. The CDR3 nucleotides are TGTGCCAGCAGCTCGGGACTAGCGGTCAATGAGCAGTTCTTC.

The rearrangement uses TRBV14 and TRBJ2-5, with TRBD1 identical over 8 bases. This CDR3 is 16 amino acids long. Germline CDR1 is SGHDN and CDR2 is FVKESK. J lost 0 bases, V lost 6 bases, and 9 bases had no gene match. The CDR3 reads CASRRSGQGNQETQYF. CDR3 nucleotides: TGTGCCAGCAGGAGATCAGGACAGGGAAACCAAGAGACCCAGTACTTC.

CDR3 sequence (DNA): TGCGCCAGCAGCTTTGGGCCGGGGGAGAACACCATATATTTT. This sequence encodes CASSFGPGENTIYF. The chain has TRBV5-1 and TRBJ1-3, with a tentative D call TRBD1 (5 bases). Germline V gene lookup returns CDR1 SGHRS and CDR2 YFSETQ. This CDR3 region has 14 residues. Between the trimmed V and J ends, which lost 2 bases and 7 bases, there was a span of 13 bases.

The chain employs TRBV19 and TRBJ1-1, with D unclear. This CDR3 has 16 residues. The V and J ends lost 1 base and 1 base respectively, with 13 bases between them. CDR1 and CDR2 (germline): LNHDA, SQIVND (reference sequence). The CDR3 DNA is TGTGCCAGTAGTATAGTCCGAGGATGGTGGAACACTGAAGCTTTCTTT. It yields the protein CASSIVRGWWNTEAFF.

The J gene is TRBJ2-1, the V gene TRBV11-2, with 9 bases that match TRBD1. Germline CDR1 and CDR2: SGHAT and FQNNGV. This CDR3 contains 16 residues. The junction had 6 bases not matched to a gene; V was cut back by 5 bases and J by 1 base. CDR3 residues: CASSKDRGGSYNEQFF. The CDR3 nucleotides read TGTGCCAGCAGCAAGGACAGGGGAGGTTCCTACAATGAGCAGTTCTTC. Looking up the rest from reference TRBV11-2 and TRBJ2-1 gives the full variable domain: EAGVAQSPRYKIIEKRQSVAFWCNPISGHATLYWYQQILGQGPKLLIQFQNNGVVDDSQLPKDRFSAERLKGVDSTLKIQPAKLEDSAVYLCASSKDRGGSYNEQFFGPGTRLTVL.

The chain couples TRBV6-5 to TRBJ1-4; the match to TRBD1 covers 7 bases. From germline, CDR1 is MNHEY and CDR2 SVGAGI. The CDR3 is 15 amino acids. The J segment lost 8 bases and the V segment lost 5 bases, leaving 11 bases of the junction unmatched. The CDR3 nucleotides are TGTGCCAGCAGTATAGGTAGGGGGCTAGAAGAAAAACTGTTTTTT. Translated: CASSIGRGLEEKLFF.

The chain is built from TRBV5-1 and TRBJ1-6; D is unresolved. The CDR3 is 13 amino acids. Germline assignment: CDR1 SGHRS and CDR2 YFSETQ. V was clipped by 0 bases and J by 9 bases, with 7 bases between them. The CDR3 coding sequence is TGCGCCAGCAGCTTGGAAGCCTCTTCACCCCTCCACTTT. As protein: CASSLEASSPLHF.

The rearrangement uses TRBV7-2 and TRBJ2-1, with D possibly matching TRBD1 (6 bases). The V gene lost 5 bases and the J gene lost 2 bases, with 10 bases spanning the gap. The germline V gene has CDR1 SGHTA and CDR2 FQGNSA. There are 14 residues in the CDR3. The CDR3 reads CASSQQGTYNEQFF. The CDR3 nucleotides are TGTGCCAGCAGCCAGCAGGGGACCTACAATGAGCAGTTCTTC. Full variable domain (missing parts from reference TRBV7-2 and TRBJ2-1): GAGVSQSPSNKVTEKGKDVELRCDPISGHTALYWYRQSLGQGLEFLIYFQGNSAPDKSGLPSDRFSAERTGGSVSTLTIQRTQQEDSAVYLCASSQQGTYNEQFFGPGTRLTVL.

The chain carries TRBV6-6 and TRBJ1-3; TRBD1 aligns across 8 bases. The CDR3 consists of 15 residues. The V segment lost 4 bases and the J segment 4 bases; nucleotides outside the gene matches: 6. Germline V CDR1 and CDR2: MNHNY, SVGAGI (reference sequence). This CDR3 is CASSSYRGSGNTIYF. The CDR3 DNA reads TGTGCCAGCAGTTCCTACAGGGGGTCAGGAAACACCATATATTTT.

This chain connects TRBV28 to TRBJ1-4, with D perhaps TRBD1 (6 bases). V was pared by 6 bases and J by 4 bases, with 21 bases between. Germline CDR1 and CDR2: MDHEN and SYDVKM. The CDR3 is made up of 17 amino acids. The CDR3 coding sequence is TGTGCCAGCAGCGATGCAACGGACAGAACGGGTAATGAAAAACTGTTTTTT. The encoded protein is CASSDATDRTGNEKLFF. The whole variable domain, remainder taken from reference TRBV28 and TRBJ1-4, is DVKVTQSSRYLVKRTGEKVFLECVQDMDHENMFWYRQDPGLGLRLIYFSYDVKMKEKGDIPEGYSVSREKKERFSLILESASTNQTSMYLCASSDATDRTGNEKLFFGSGTQLSVL.

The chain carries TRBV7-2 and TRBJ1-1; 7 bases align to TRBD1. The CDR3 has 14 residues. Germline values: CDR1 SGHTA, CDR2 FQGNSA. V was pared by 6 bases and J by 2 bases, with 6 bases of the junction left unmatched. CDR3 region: CASRQGQLNTEAFF. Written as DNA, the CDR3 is TGTGCCAGCAGACAGGGACAGTTAAACACTGAAGCTTTCTTT.

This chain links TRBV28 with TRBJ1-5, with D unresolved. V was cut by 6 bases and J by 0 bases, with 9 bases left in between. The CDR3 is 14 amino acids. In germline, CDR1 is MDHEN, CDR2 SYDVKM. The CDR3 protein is CASRENYSNQPQHF. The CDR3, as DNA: TGTGCCAGCAGGGAAAACTATAGCAATCAGCCCCAGCATTTT.

The CDR3 nucleotides read TGCGCCAGCAGTCAGGGCCCCAGGGTTACTAGCACAGATACGCAGTATTTT. Translation gives CASSQGPRVTSTDTQYF. This sequence joins TRBV10-1 and TRBJ2-3, with D possibly being TRBD1 (5 bases). CDR3 size: 17 residues. Trimming stripped 5 bases from V and 0 bases from J, with 18 bases between. Germline V gene sequence: CDR1 WNHNN, CDR2 SYGVQD (reference sequence).

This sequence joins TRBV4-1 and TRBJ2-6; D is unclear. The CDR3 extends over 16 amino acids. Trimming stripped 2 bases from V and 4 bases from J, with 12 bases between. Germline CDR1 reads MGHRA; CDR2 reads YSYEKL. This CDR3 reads CASSQLFTAGANVLTF. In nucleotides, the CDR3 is TGCGCCAGCAGCCAACTTTTCACAGCCGGGGCCAACGTCCTGACTTTC.

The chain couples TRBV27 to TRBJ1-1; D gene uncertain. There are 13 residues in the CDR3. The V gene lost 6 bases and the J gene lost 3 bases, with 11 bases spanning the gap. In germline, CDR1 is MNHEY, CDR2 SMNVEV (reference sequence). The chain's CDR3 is CASRPVVDTEAFF. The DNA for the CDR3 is TGTGCCAGCAGACCGGTCGTGGACACTGAAGCTTTCTTT.

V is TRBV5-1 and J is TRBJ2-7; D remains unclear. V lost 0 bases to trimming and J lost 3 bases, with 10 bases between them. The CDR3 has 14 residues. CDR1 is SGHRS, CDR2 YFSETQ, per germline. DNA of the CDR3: TGCGCCAGCAGCTTGGTCTCGCAGAACTACGAGCAGTACTTC. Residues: CASSLVSQNYEQYF. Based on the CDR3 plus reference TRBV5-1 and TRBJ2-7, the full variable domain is KAGVTQTPRYLIKTRGQQVTLSCSPISGHRSVSWYQQTPGQGLQFLFEYFSETQRNKGNFPGRFSGRQFSNSRSEMNVSTLELGDSALYLCASSLVSQNYEQYFGPGTRLTVT.